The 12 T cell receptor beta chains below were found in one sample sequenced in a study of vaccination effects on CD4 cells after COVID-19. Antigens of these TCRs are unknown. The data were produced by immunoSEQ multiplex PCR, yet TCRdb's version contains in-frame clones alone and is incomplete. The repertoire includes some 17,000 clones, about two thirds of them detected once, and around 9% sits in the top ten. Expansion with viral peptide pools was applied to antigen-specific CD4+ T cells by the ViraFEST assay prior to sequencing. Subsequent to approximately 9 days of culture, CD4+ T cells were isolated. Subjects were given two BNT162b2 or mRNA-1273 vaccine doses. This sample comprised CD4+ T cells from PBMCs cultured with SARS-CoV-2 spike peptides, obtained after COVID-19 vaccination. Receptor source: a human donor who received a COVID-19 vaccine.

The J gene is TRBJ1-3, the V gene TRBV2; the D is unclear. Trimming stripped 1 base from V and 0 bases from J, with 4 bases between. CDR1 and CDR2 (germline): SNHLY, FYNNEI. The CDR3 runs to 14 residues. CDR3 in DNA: TGTGCCAGCAGTGAAGGGAGCTCTGGAAACACCATATATTTT. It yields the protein CASSEGSSGNTIYF.

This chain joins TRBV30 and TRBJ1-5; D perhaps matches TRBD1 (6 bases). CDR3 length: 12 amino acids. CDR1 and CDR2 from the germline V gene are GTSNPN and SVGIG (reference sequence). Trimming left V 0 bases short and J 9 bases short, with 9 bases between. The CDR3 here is CAWSVQGGPQHF. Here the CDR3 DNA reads TGTGCCTGGAGTGTACAGGGTGGGCCCCAGCATTTT.

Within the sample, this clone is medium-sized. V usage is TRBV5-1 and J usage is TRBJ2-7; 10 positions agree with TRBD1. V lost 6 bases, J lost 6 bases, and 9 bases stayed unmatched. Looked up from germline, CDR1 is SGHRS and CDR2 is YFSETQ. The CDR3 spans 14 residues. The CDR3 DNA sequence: TGCGCCAGCAATCGGGACAGGGGATTCTCCGAGCAGTACTTC. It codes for CASNRDRGFSEQYF.

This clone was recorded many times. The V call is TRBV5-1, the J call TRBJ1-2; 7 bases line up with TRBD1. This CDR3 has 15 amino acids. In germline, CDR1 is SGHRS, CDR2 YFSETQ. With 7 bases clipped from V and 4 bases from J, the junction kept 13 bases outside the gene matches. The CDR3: CASSVGTAKSYGYTF. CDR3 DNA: TGCGCCAGCTCTGTAGGGACAGCGAAAAGCTATGGCTACACCTTC.

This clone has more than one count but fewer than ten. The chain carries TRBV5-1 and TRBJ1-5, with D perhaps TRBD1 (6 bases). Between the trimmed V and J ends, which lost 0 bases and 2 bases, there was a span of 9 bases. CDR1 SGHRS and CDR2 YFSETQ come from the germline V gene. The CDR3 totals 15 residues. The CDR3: CASSLVPGGNQPQHF. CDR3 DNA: TGCGCCAGCAGCTTGGTGCCAGGGGGCAATCAGCCCCAGCATTTT.

In DNA form, the CDR3 reads TGTGCCAGCAGCCAAGGGCCGGGACAGGGCAGGGATACGCAGTATTTT. It codes for CASSQGPGQGRDTQYF. This rearrangement joins TRBV4-2 to TRBJ2-3, with 9 bases lining up with TRBD1. Germline values: CDR1 LGHNA, CDR2 YNFKEQ. CDR3 length: 16 amino acids. J lost 6 bases, V lost 1 base, and 8 bases had no gene match.

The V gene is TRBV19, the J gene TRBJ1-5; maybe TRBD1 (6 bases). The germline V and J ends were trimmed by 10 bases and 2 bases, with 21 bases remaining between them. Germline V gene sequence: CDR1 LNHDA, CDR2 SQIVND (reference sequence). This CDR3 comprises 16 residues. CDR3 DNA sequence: TGTGCCACCTCAAATATGGAGGGGGTTGGCAATCAGCCCCAGCATTTT. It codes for CATSNMEGVGNQPQHF.

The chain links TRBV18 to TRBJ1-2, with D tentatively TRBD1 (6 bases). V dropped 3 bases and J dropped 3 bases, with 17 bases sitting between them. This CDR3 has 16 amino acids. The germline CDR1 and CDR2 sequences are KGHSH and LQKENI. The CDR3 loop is CASSPTQGQSYYGYTF. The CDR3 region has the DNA TGTGCCAGCTCACCGACCCAGGGACAATCCTACTATGGCTACACCTTC.

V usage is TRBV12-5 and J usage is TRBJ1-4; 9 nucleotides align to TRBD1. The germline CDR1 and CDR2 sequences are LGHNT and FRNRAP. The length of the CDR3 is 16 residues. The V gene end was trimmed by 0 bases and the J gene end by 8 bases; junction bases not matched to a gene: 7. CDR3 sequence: CASGLVGQGVGEKLFF. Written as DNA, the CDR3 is TGTGCTAGTGGTTTGGTGGGACAGGGAGTAGGAGAAAAACTGTTTTTT.

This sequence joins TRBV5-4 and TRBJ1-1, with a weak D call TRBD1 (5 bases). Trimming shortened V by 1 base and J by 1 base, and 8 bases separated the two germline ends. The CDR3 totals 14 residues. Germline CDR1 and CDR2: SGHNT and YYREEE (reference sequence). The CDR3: CASSLRQGNTEAFF. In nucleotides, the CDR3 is TGTGCCAGCAGCTTGCGTCAGGGGAACACTGAAGCTTTCTTT.

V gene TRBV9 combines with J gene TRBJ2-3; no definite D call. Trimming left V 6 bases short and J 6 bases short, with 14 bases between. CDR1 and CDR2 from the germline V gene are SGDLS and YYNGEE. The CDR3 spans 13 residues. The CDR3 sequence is CASNSKVGDTQYF. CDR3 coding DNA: TGTGCCAGCAACTCTAAGGTCGGGGATACGCAGTATTTT.

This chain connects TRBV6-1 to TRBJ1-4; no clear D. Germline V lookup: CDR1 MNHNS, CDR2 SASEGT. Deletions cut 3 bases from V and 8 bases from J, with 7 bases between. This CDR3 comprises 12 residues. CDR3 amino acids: CASSEFDEKLFF. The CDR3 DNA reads TGTGCCAGCAGTGAGTTTGACGAAAAACTGTTTTTT.